This TCR beta chain was identified in a study of cytotoxic CD8 clonotypes in ibrutinib-treated CLL. Turning to the study itself: Samples averaged roughly 260,000 productive templates and some 96,000 productive rearrangements. Study-level points and caveats: At progression, clonality fell back toward baseline after rising at ibrutinib response. Private clonotypes, not public ones, expanded at ibrutinib response.

The protocol was immunoSEQ multiplex PCR, while the TCRdb copy is restricted to in-frame clones and leaves out a portion. Among 70,000 to 80,000 clones, around 82% were seen once, and the ten largest hold roughly 8%. Comment on this clone: Its antigen is not known.

V lost 5 bases and J lost 5, with 6 bases in between. The germline gives CDR1 SEHNR, CDR2 FQNEAQ (reference sequence). There are 12 residues in the CDR3. The sample in question was PBMCs, obtained at disease progression, from a patient treated with ibrutinib. The chain has TRBV7-9 and TRBJ2-2; D is undetermined. This clonotype was obtained from a human donor with chronic lymphocytic leukemia. The CDR3 sequence: CASSPLTGELFF. The CDR3 DNA is TGTGCCAGCAGCCCATTGACCGGGGAGCTGTTTTTT.